The clone carrying this T cell receptor beta chain was recorded many times. Its antigen is still unknown. This sample is drawn from a study of T cells in Graves' hyperthyroidism and ophthalmopathy. The source material, RNA transcripts, was used to amplify TCR beta CDR3 regions. Primed by the HTBI set, a first-round RT-PCR was run on the TCR CDR3. TCRdb analysed the multiplex PCR reads with MiXCR anew, one entry per CDR3 protein. The sample yields some 490,000 distinct CDR3 sequences, around a fifth seen once. Source material for PBMCs was less than 12 ml fresh peripheral blood. Notes on the study in general: Also found in blood were most expanded thyroid clonotypes above 0.001. Ophthalmopathy was distinguished from stable hyperthyroidism by 13 V-J signatures.

This TCR came from a woman aged 70-85 years with Graves' ophthalmopathy. Input material: blood.

CDR3 in amino acids: CASSLEVRANTQYF. DNA for the CDR3: TGTGCCAGCAGCTTAGAAGTCCGCGCAAATACGCAGTATTTT. The chain is built from TRBV7-8 and TRBJ2-3; D is unclear. The CDR3 loop spans 14 amino acids. V gave up 1 base and J gave up 7 bases, with 12 bases separating them. Looked up from germline, CDR1 is SGHVS and CDR2 is FQNEAQ.